This entry describes one T cell receptor (beta chain). Antigen: not known. CDR1 and CDR2 (germline): MNHEY, SVGAGI. The V segment lost 6 bases and the J segment 10 bases; nucleotides outside the gene matches: 10. The CDR3 runs 15 residues. The sample is drawn from a study of cytomegalovirus exposure and HLA in healthy donors. Overall study results and limits: Within an earlier analysis, most TCR beta V segments proved productive either about 87% or about 30% of the time. Many donors shared some public TCRs, even though most TCR sequences were rare. In vitro assays verified that a few CMV-associated chains recognized CMV antigens specifically.

The PCR made use of 60 Vbeta and 13 Jbeta primers. This table comes from immunoSEQ multiplex PCR, and its TCRdb copy is limited to in-frame clones, with some not included. The sample records about 120,000 clones, approximately 82% being singletons. This sequence was found in a man aged 25 to 40 in good health and CMV-seropositive. The sample was PBMCs. V usage is TRBV6-5 and J usage is TRBJ1-6, with 9 nucleotides matching TRBD1. The CDR3, as DNA: TGTGCCAGCAGACCAACCGGGACAGGGCAATCACCCCTCCACTTT. This codes for CASRPTGTGQSPLHF.